The TCR beta chain under discussion was sequenced for a study of T cells in Graves' hyperthyroidism and ophthalmopathy. Overall study results and limits: Most thyroid clonotypes with frequency above 0.001 were detected in blood.

RNA transcripts provided the source from which TCR beta CDR3 regions were amplified. The TCR CDR3 first-round RT-PCR relied on the HTBI primer set. TCRdb ran MiXCR on the multiplex PCR reads and lists one entry per CDR3 protein. The sample shows under 550,000 distinct CDR3 sequences, about 20% of them seen only once. Ophthalmopathy cases met thresholds of Clinical Activity Score at least 3, NOSPECS grade at least 4 and duration under 3 months. In the case of this clonotype: Its antigen remains unidentified. This may be a read error: a much more frequent sequence differs by one nucleotide.

V lost 6 bases and J lost 11, with 17 bases in between. The CDR3 spans 13 residues. This TCR was recovered from a man in his forties or fifties with Graves' ophthalmopathy. The gene calls are TRBV12-3 or TRBV12-4 and TRBJ1-5; a weak D match, TRBD1 (5 bases). The sample was blood. The CDR3 sequence is CASRGRMTGTQHF. DNA for the CDR3: TGTGCCAGCAGGGGACGGATGACGGGGACCCAGCATTTT.